The 13 T cell receptor beta chains below all came from one sample that was sequenced in a study of T cells in tuberculosis. Profiled with immunoSEQ multiplex PCR; TCRdb holds only in-frame clones, not every one. The sample contains 25,000 to 35,000 clones, 92% of which appear only once. Time point meaning: new active TB diagnosis, blood taken before or within 7 days of starting treatment. This specimen consisted of PBMCs, obtained at tuberculosis diagnosis. These receptors originate from an adult with tuberculosis.

The chain carries TRBV7-6 and TRBJ2-7; TRBD1 is a possible D gene (8 bases). V gave up 5 bases and J gave up 5 bases, with 25 bases separating them. The CDR3 length is 17 residues. CDR1 and CDR2 from the germline V gene are SGHVS and FNYEAQ. In DNA, the CDR3 is TGTGCCAGCAGCCAAGGGACAGGCTATAGACTAGCCAACGAGCAGTACTTC. This encodes CASSQGTGYRLANEQYF.

The chain uses TRBV5-5 and TRBJ2-4; 13 bases agree with TRBD2. V was clipped by 1 base and J by 5 bases; unmatched bases: 9. The CDR3 has 18 residues. Germline V gene sequence: CDR1 SGHKS, CDR2 YYEKEE (reference sequence). CDR3 in amino acids: CASSLSVGLAGDQNIQYF. As DNA, the CDR3 is TGTGCCAGCAGCTTGTCGGTCGGACTAGCGGGAGATCAAAACATTCAGTACTTC.

The chain is built from TRBV13 and TRBJ2-7; D remains unclear. V shed 4 bases and J shed 2 bases, with 15 bases lying between them. Germline assignment: CDR1 PRHDT and CDR2 FYEKMQ (reference sequence). The CDR3 totals 15 residues. The CDR3 protein is CASSYQVEPTYEQYF. The CDR3 bases are TGTGCCAGCAGCTATCAGGTGGAACCTACCTACGAGCAGTACTTC.

The chain uses TRBV30 and TRBJ1-1; D ambiguous. Trimming removed 4 bases at V and 2 bases at J, with 11 bases between. The CDR3 runs to 13 residues. CDR1 and CDR2 (germline): GTSNPN, SVGIG (reference sequence). CDR3 sequence reads: CAWTVHPNTEAFF. CDR3 DNA: TGTGCCTGGACGGTCCACCCCAACACTGAAGCTTTCTTT.

CDR3 bases: TGTGCCAGCAGCGCGGACACGAGCTCCTATAATTCACCCCTCCACTTT. It specifies CASSADTSSYNSPLHF. This sequence joins TRBV5-6 and TRBJ1-6; D possibly corresponds to TRBD1 (5 bases). This CDR3 has 16 residues. The ends were cut back, 4 bases at V and 0 bases at J, with 11 bases in the middle. Germline values: CDR1 SGHDT, CDR2 YYEEEE.

J is TRBJ1-5 and V is TRBV19; perhaps TRBD1 as D (5 bases). V was trimmed by 4 bases and J by 1 base, leaving 11 bases between them. Germline V CDR1 and CDR2: LNHDA, SQIVND (reference sequence). The CDR3 covers 15 residues. CDR3 bases: TGTGCCAGTAGTACCCTGGGGGGGAGCAATCAGCCCCAGCATTTT. Translated: CASSTLGGSNQPQHF.

The chain uses TRBV2 and TRBJ2-1; TRBD2 is a possible D gene (6 bases). The CDR3 covers 15 residues. V was pared by 4 bases and J by 2 bases, with 12 bases between. Germline V CDR1 and CDR2: SNHLY, FYNNEI. CDR3 amino acids: CASSAMGEAYNEQFF. The DNA for the CDR3 is TGTGCCAGCAGTGCGATGGGGGAGGCCTACAATGAGCAGTTCTTC.

The chain carries TRBV18 and TRBJ1-4, with 9 bases that match TRBD1. With 3 bases clipped from V and 4 bases from J, the junction kept 9 bases outside the gene matches. This CDR3 comprises 17 residues. Germline CDR1 KGHSH, CDR2 LQKENI. The CDR3 DNA reads as TGTGCCAGCTCACCGGGACAGGGAAGAAGGGGTAATGAAAAACTGTTTTTT. This codes for CASSPGQGRRGNEKLFF. Full variable domain (rest looked up from reference TRBV18 and TRBJ1-4): NAGVMQNPRHLVRRRGQEARLRCSPMKGHSHVYWYRQLPEEGLKFMVYLQKENIIDESGMPKERFSAEFPKEGPSILRIQQVVRGDSAAYFCASSPGQGRRGNEKLFFGSGTQLSVL.

A single count supports this clone. The chain couples TRBV30 to TRBJ1-3; D is uncertain. Trimming took 2 bases from V and 1 from J, leaving 9 bases between them. CDR1 is GTSNPN and CDR2 is SVGIG in the germline V gene (reference sequence). This CDR3 has 14 amino acids. CDR3 residues: CAWSMEVSGNTIYF. In DNA form, the CDR3 reads TGTGCCTGGAGTATGGAGGTTTCTGGAAACACCATATATTTT.

J is TRBJ2-7 and V is TRBV30, with D tentatively TRBD2 (6 bases). Germline-derived CDR1 and CDR2 are GTSNPN and SVGIG (reference sequence). The CDR3 has 14 residues. Trimming stripped 5 bases from V and 4 bases from J, with 18 bases between. CDR3 sequence (DNA): TGTGCCTGGGGCGTTGTTGCGGGAATTTACGAGCAGTACTTC. Its protein is CAWGVVAGIYEQYF.

The chain carries TRBV15 and TRBJ2-2; TRBD1 is a possible D gene (6 bases). CDR3 size: 16 residues. Trimming took off 4 bases at V and 5 bases at J, with 17 bases between the two ends. From germline, CDR1 is LNHNV and CDR2 YYDKDF (reference sequence). The CDR3 here is CATSTNLFGTTGELFF. The CDR3 region has the DNA TGTGCCACCAGCACCAACCTCTTCGGGACAACCGGGGAGCTGTTTTTT.

This sequence joins TRBV15 and TRBJ1-1; D is uncertain. The CDR3 spans 15 residues. Trimming left V 0 bases short and J 0 bases short, with 8 bases between. The germline V gene has CDR1 LNHNV and CDR2 YYDKDF (reference sequence). The CDR3 here is CATSRERGMNTEAFF. The CDR3 region has the DNA TGTGCCACCAGCAGAGAGCGGGGAATGAACACTGAAGCTTTCTTT.

This chain uses TRBV5-1 with TRBJ1-1, with 7 bases aligning to TRBD1. Per germline, CDR1 SGHRS and CDR2 YFSETQ. The CDR3 loop spans 13 amino acids. Germline trimming cut 6 bases from V and 3 bases from J; bases unmatched to any gene: 5. CDR3 loop: CASNKGADTEAFF. In DNA form, the CDR3 reads TGCGCCAGCAACAAGGGGGCGGACACTGAAGCTTTCTTT.